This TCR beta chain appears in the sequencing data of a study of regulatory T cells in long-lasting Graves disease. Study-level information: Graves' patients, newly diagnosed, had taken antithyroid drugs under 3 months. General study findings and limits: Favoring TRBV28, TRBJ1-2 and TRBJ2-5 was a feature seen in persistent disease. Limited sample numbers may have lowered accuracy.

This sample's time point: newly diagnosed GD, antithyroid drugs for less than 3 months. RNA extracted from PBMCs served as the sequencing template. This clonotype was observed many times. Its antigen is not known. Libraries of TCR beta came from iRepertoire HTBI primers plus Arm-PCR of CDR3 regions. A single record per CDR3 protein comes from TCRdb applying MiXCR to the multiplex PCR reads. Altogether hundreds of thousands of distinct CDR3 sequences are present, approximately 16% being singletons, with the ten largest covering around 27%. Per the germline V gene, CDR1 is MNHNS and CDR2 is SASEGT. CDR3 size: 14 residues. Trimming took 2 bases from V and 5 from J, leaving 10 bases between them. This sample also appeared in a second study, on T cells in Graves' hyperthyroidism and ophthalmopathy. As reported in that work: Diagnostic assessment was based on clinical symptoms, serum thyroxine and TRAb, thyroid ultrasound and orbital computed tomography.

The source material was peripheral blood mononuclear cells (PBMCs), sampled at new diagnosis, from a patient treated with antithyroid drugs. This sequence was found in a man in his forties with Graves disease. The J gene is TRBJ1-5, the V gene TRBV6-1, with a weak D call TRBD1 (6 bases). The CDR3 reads CASSEMGGDQPQHF. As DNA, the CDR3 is TGTGCCAGCAGTGAAATGGGGGGCGATCAGCCCCAGCATTTT.